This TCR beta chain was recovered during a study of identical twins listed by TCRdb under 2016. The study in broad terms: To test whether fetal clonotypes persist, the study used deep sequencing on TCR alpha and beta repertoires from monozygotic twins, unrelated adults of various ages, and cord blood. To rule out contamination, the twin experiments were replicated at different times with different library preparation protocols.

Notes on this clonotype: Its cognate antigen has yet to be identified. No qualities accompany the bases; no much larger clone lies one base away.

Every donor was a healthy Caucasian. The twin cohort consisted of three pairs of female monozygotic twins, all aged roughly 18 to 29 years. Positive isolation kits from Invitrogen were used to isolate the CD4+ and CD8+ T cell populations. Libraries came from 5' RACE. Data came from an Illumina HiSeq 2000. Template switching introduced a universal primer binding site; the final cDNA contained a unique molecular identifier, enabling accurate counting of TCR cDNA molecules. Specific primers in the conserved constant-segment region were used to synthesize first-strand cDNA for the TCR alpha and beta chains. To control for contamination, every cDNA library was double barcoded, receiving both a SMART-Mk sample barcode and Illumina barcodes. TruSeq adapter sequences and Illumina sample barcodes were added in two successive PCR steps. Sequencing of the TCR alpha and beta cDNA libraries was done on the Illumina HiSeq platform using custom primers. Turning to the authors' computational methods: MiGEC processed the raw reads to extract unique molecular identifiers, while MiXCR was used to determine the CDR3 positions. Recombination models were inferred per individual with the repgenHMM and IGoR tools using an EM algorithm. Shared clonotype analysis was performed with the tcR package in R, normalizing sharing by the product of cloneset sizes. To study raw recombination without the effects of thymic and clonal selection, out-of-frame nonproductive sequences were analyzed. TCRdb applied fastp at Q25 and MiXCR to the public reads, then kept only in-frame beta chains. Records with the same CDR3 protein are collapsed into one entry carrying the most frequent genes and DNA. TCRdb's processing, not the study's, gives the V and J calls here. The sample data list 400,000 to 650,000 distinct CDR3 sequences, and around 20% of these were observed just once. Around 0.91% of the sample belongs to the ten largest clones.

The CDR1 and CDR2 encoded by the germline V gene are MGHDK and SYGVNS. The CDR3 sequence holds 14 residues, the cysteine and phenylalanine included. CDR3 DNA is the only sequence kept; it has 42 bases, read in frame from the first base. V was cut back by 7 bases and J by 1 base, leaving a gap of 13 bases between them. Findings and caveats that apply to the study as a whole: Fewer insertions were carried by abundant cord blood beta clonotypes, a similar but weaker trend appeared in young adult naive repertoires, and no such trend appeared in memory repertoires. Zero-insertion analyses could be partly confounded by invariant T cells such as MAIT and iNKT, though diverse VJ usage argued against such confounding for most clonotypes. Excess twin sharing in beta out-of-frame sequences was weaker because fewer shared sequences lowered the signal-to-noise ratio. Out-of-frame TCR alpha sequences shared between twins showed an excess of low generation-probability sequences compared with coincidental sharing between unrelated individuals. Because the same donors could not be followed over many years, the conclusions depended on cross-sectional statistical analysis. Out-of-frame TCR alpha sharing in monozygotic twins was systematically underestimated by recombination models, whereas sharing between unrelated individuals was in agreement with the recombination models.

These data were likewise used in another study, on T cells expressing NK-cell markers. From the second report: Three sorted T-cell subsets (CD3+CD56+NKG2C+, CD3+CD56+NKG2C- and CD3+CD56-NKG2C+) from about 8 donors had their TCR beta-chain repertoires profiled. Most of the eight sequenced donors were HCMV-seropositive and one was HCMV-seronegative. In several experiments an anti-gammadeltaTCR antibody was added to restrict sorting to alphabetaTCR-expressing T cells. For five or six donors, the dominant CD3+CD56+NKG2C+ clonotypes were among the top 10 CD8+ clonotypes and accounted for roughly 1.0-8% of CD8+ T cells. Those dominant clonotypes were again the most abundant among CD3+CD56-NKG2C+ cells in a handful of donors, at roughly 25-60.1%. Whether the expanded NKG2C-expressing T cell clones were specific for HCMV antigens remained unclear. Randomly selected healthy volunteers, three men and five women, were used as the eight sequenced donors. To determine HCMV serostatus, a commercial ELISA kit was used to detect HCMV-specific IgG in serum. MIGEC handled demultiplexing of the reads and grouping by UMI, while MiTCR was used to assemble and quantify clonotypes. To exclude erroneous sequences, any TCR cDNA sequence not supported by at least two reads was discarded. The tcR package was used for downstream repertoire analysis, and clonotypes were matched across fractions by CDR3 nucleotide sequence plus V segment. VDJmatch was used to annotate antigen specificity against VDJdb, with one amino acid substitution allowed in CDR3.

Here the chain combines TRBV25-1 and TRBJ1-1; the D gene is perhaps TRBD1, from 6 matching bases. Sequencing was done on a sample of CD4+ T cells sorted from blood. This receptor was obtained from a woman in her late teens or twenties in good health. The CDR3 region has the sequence CASIPQGRNTEAFF. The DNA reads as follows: TGTGCCAGCATACCACAGGGTAGGAACACTGAAGCTTTCTTT.